A single sample is the source of the 30 T cell receptor beta chains below, sequenced in a study of blood T cell repertoires in COVID-19. Only in-frame clones appear in the TCRdb table, and some are missing; sequencing was by immunoSEQ multiplex PCR. The table shows more than 200,000 clones, with around nine tenths occurring only once. Sequenced input: PBMCs or T cells enriched from blood (not recorded which). These TCRs come from a woman under 40 who had recovered from COVID-19.

The chain combines TRBV5-1 with TRBJ2-7, with D tentatively TRBD2 (8 bases). Trimming pared 1 base from V and 5 bases from J, leaving 22 bases between. The CDR3 consists of 17 residues. Germline V gene lookup returns CDR1 SGHRS and CDR2 YFSETQ. CDR3 sequence reads: CASSLRREVGGPHEQYF. The DNA of the CDR3 is TGCGCCAGCAGCTTGAGGCGGGAGGTAGGGGGCCCCCACGAGCAGTACTTC.

This clone was observed a few times. The rearrangement uses TRBV10-3 and TRBJ1-2; 7 nucleotides match TRBD1. The V gene's germline CDR1 is ENHRY and CDR2 SYGVKD. V shed 6 bases, J shed 0 bases, and the junction held 7 bases outside the gene matches. The CDR3 has 15 residues. CDR3 sequence (DNA): TGTGCCATCAGCGCAGACAGGGTACCTAACTATGGCTACACCTTC. This gives the protein CAISADRVPNYGYTF.

The rearrangement joins TRBV3-1 (or the pseudogene TRBV3-2) to TRBJ1-1; D possibly corresponds to TRBD1 (5 bases). The germline gives CDR1 LGHDT, CDR2 YNNKEL (reference sequence). This CDR3 has 14 residues. Trimming took off 3 bases at V and 1 base at J, with 9 bases between the two ends. The CDR3 DNA sequence: TGTGCCAGCAGCCATCTCCAGGGGAACACTGAAGCTTTCTTT. Encoded protein: CASSHLQGNTEAFF.

The chain recombines TRBV27 with TRBJ1-6; tentative D call: TRBD1 (6 bases). V lost 2 bases and J 10 bases, leaving 21 bases between the germline ends. Per germline, CDR1 MNHEY and CDR2 SMNVEV (reference sequence). The length of the CDR3 is 17 residues. The CDR3 sequence is CASSLENPRWGLSPLHF. CDR3 in DNA: TGTGCCAGCAGTTTAGAAAATCCTAGATGGGGGCTCTCACCCCTCCACTTT.

V and J are TRBV7-2 and TRBJ1-4, with a weak D call TRBD1 (5 bases). The V end lost 4 bases, the J end lost 3 bases, and 9 bases lay between the germline ends. CDR3 length: 14 residues. Germline CDR1 and CDR2: SGHTA and FQGNSA. The DNA of the CDR3 is TGTGCCAGCAGCTATGGGGCAGCTAATGAAAAACTGTTTTTT. Translated, it gives CASSYGAANEKLFF.

Regarding this clone: At one of its ends the junction is not consistent with the germline gene, which may arise from a read error. The chain combines TRBV7-2 with TRBJ2-4; 7 bases align to TRBD1. There are 13 residues in the CDR3. Germline CDR1 reads SGHTA; CDR2 reads FQGNSA. CDR3 sequence: CASSSQPRDSLNF. CDR3 nucleotide sequence: TGTGCCAGCAGCTCTCAACCCCGGGACAGCCTCAACTTC.

For this clone: This sample also contains other DNA sequences that code for the same CDR3. The V call is TRBV30, the J call TRBJ1-5; D is undetermined. V was pared by 1 base and J by 2 bases, with 6 bases between. Germline V gene data show CDR1 as GTSNPN and CDR2 as SVGIG (reference sequence). CDR3 length equals 13 residues. CDR3 in amino acids: CAWSGQGNQPQHF. The CDR3 DNA reads TGTGCCTGGAGTGGGCAAGGCAATCAGCCCCAGCATTTT.

Here the CDR3 reads CASKLGHRNIQYF. The CDR3, as DNA: TGTGCCAGTAAGTTAGGACACCGAAACATTCAGTACTTC. This rearrangement joins TRBV19 to TRBJ2-4; D is perhaps TRBD1 (5 bases). The CDR3 has 13 amino acids. Trimming removed 7 bases at V and 6 bases at J, with 13 bases between. In germline, CDR1 is LNHDA, CDR2 SQIVND (reference sequence).

The chain combines TRBV6-5 with TRBJ1-1; D possibly corresponds to TRBD1 (5 bases). Per the germline V gene, CDR1 is MNHEY and CDR2 is SVGAGI. The CDR3 extends over 15 amino acids. V was pared by 6 bases and J by 3 bases, with 17 bases between. CDR3 protein: CASSEGGRGYTEAFF. In DNA, the CDR3 is TGTGCCAGCAGCGAGGGTGGGAGGGGATACACTGAAGCTTTCTTT.

The V gene is TRBV6-9, the J gene TRBJ2-2; D uncertain. The CDR3 is 13 residues long. CDR1 and CDR2 from the germline V gene are MNHGY and SVAAGI. V was shortened by 10 bases and J by 8 bases, with 17 bases between the two germline ends. The CDR3 nucleotides read TGTGCCACCTTTGCGAATAGAGCGGGGGAGCTGTTTTTT. It is translated as CATFANRAGELFF.

Of note for this clone: At the DNA level, this CDR3 is encoded by other sequences in the same sample as well. This chain joins TRBV9 and TRBJ2-3; D is undetermined. From germline, CDR1 is SGDLS and CDR2 YYNGEE. V was clipped by 0 bases and J by 6 bases, with 5 bases between them. The length of the CDR3 is 12 residues. Written as DNA, the CDR3 is TGTGCCAGCAGCGTAGGCGTGGATACGCAGTATTTT. Protein: CASSVGVDTQYF.

The V and J genes are TRBV28 and TRBJ2-7; 9 nucleotides line up with TRBD1. This CDR3 is 14 amino acids long. CDR1 is MDHEN and CDR2 is SYDVKM in the germline V gene. The ends lost 3 bases at V and 6 bases at J; junction bases unmatched: 6. The CDR3, as DNA: TGTGCCAGCAGTTTTGGGACAGGGTTTTTCGAGCAGTACTTC. Translation gives CASSFGTGFFEQYF.

The rearrangement links TRBV10-2 to TRBJ2-7; no definite D call. The ends were cut back, 8 bases at V and 12 bases at J, with 17 bases in the middle. Germline V gene data show CDR1 as WSHSY and CDR2 as SAAADI. The CDR3 consists of 11 residues. As DNA, the CDR3 is TGCGCCAGCGAACAAGCGACGTCTCTGTACTTC. It encodes CASEQATSLYF.

This chain uses TRBV28 with TRBJ1-2; 8 bases match TRBD1. V was pared by 8 bases and J by 4 bases, with 18 bases of the junction left unmatched. The V gene's germline CDR1 is MDHEN and CDR2 SYDVKM. The CDR3 is made up of 17 amino acids. CDR3 in amino acids: CASRLTGQGFRSYGYTF. The CDR3, as DNA: TGTGCCAGCCGGCTGACCGGACAGGGATTCAGAAGCTATGGCTACACCTTC.

This chain joins TRBV5-1 and TRBJ1-3, with 7 positions matching TRBD1. V shed 0 bases and J 2 bases; nucleotides not matched to a gene: 2. Germline CDR1 reads SGHRS; CDR2 reads YFSETQ. This CDR3 is 15 amino acids long. The CDR3 loop is CASSLEGAAGNTIYF. The CDR3 DNA is TGCGCCAGCAGCTTGGAGGGGGCTGCTGGAAACACCATATATTTT.

The gene calls are TRBV9 and TRBJ1-3; D is perhaps TRBD1 (5 bases). The germline V gene encodes CDR1 SGDLS and CDR2 YYNGEE. The CDR3 totals 14 residues. Deletions cut 6 bases from V and 8 bases from J, with 18 bases between. CDR3 DNA: TGTGCCAGCAACCAAAGCCCCCAGGGCCACACCATATATTTT. Translating gives CASNQSPQGHTIYF.

V usage is TRBV28 and J usage is TRBJ1-2; D is unclear. Germline V gene sequence: CDR1 MDHEN, CDR2 SYDVKM. Trimming took 2 bases from V and 8 from J, leaving 12 bases between them. The CDR3 is 13 amino acids. CDR3: CASSLVRRRGYTF. CDR3 bases: TGTGCCAGCAGTTTAGTACGAAGGAGGGGCTACACCTTC.

The rearrangement joins TRBV7-9 to TRBJ1-2, with D uncertain. Germline V gene sequence: CDR1 SEHNR, CDR2 FQNEAQ (reference sequence). Trimming left V 1 base short and J 10 bases short, with 13 bases between. The CDR3 covers 13 residues. DNA of the CDR3: TGTGCCAGCAGCTTAGATGTCGCGGGATACTACACCTTC. Amino acids: CASSLDVAGYYTF.

V and J are TRBV5-1 and TRBJ1-1, with D perhaps matching TRBD1 (5 bases). V shed 0 bases and J shed 4 bases, with 10 bases lying between them. Germline V gene lookup returns CDR1 SGHRS and CDR2 YFSETQ. This CDR3 comprises 14 residues. Here the CDR3 reads CASSLEMGGTEAFF. DNA of the CDR3: TGCGCCAGCAGCTTGGAGATGGGGGGCACTGAAGCTTTCTTT.

The chain combines TRBV7-8 with TRBJ2-5; 7 bases line up with TRBD1. J gave up 7 bases and V 5 bases, and 7 bases lay outside the gene matches. The CDR3 has 13 amino acids. Looked up from germline, CDR1 is SGHVS and CDR2 is FQNEAQ. The CDR3 spells CASSDTGVVTQYF. The CDR3 DNA reads as TGTGCCAGCAGCGATACAGGGGTGGTGACCCAGTACTTC.

The gene calls are TRBV18 and TRBJ2-2; TRBD2 matches at 9 bases. V lost 1 base and J lost 2; bases outside the gene matches: 11. The CDR3 covers 19 residues. Germline CDR1 is KGHSH and CDR2 is LQKENI. CDR3 bases: TGTGCCAGCTCACCACTGGCTAGCGGGATTCGCCTAAACACCGGGGAGCTGTTTTTT. It codes for CASSPLASGIRLNTGELFF.

The chain uses TRBV10-1 and TRBJ2-2; D perhaps matches TRBD1 (5 bases). Trimming took off 4 bases at V and 2 bases at J, with 23 bases between the two ends. Germline V gene data show CDR1 as WNHNN and CDR2 as SYGVQD (reference sequence). The CDR3 runs 19 residues. The CDR3 DNA is TGCGCCAGCAGTGCCCTACCCCTAATTGCCAGGGCAAACACCGGGGAGCTGTTTTTT. It specifies CASSALPLIARANTGELFF.

V and J are TRBV30 and TRBJ1-2; D call uncertain. Germline CDR1 is GTSNPN and CDR2 is SVGIG (reference sequence). Trimming shortened V by 0 bases and J by 7 bases, and 12 bases separated the two germline ends. The CDR3 contains 13 residues. CDR3 sequence reads: CAWSVRNLGGYTF. The CDR3 nucleotides are TGTGCCTGGAGTGTTCGCAACCTCGGTGGCTACACCTTC.

The V and J genes are TRBV7-8 and TRBJ1-2, with D hard to call. Per the germline V gene, CDR1 is SGHVS and CDR2 is FQNEAQ. The CDR3 length is 15 residues. The V gene lost 4 bases and the J gene lost 4 bases, with 16 bases spanning the gap. CDR3: CASSSLGSPSYGYTF. Here the CDR3 DNA reads TGTGCCAGCAGCTCCCTAGGTAGTCCCAGCTATGGCTACACCTTC.

V is TRBV29-1 and J is TRBJ2-6; 7 bases are a match to TRBD1. CDR3 length: 20 amino acids. Germline V gives CDR1 SQVTM, CDR2 ANQGSEA. Trimming took 1 base from V and 0 from J; bases not matched to a gene: 15. The CDR3 DNA sequence: TGCAGCGTTGAAGGATTGCACAGGGGCCACGTTAACTCTGGGGCCAACGTCCTGACTTTC. Its protein product is CSVEGLHRGHVNSGANVLTF. The whole variable domain, filled in from reference TRBV29-1 and TRBJ2-6, reads SAVISQKPSRDICQRGTSLTIQCQVDSQVTMMFWYRQQPGQSLTLIATANQGSEATYESGFVIDKFPISRPNLTFSTLTVSNMSPEDSSIYLCSVEGLHRGHVNSGANVLTFGAGSRLTVL.

J is TRBJ2-3 and V is TRBV5-6, with 7 bases identical to TRBD2. Trimming cost V 3 bases and J 8 bases; bases outside gene matches: 12. The germline gives CDR1 SGHDT, CDR2 YYEEEE. CDR3 length: 15 amino acids. Here the CDR3 DNA reads TGTGCCAGCAGCTCGCGACGTAGTGCGGGGGTTACGCAGTATTTT. Translated: CASSSRRSAGVTQYF.

This chain joins TRBV12-5 and TRBJ1-2, with no clear D. Trimming left V 1 base short and J 10 bases short, with 19 bases between. Germline V gene lookup returns CDR1 LGHNT and CDR2 FRNRAP. CDR3 length equals 15 residues. The CDR3 region has the DNA TGTGCTAGTGGTTTGGGGACCAGGAGGGCCTCGGACTACACCTTC. As protein: CASGLGTRRASDYTF.

The chain has TRBV2 and TRBJ1-2; the match to TRBD1 covers 8 bases. The CDR3 spans 14 residues. The J segment lost 4 bases and the V segment lost 2 bases, leaving 3 bases of the junction unmatched. The germline V gene encodes CDR1 SNHLY and CDR2 FYNNEI. The CDR3 reads CASSERTGFYGYTF. DNA for the CDR3: TGTGCCAGCAGTGAAAGGACAGGGTTCTATGGCTACACCTTC. The full variable domain, in which reference TRBV2 and TRBJ1-2 provide the parts outside the CDR3, is EPEVTQTPSHQVTQMGQEVILRCVPISNHLYFYWYRQILGQKVEFLVSFYNNEISEKSEIFDDQFSVERPDGSNFTLKIRSTKLEDSAMYFCASSERTGFYGYTFGSGTRLTVV.

The V call is TRBV5-1, the J call TRBJ1-4, with 8 bases aligning to TRBD1. CDR1 is SGHRS and CDR2 is YFSETQ in the germline V gene. This CDR3 region has 14 residues. V shed 1 base, J shed 8 bases, and the junction held 4 bases outside the gene matches. CDR3 in amino acids: CASSLQGAGEKLFF. The DNA for the CDR3 is TGCGCCAGCAGCTTGCAGGGGGCAGGGGAAAAACTGTTTTTT.

The chain has TRBV27 and TRBJ1-1; D perhaps matches TRBD1 (6 bases). The length of the CDR3 is 12 residues. The germline V and J ends were trimmed by 6 bases and 5 bases, with 10 bases remaining between them. CDR1 MNHEY and CDR2 SMNVEV come from the germline V gene (reference sequence). The CDR3 DNA sequence: TGTGCCAGCAGACAGGGAGGGACTGAAGCTTTCTTT. Its protein product is CASRQGGTEAFF.